Below, 8 T cell receptor beta chains from the same sample are listed, as sequenced in a study of shared clonotypes between healthy human individuals. Naive CD8 isolation took CD45RO-negative cells positively selected for CCR7 and excluded terminally differentiated effector memory CD45RA+ cells. The table came from immunoSEQ multiplex PCR; TCRdb's copy has only in-frame clones and leaves some out. The sample carries 500,000 to 700,000 clones, approximately 96% recorded once. The source material was naive CD8+ T cells sorted from blood. The source is a young woman in good health.

The chain is built from TRBV7-9 and TRBJ1-4; D gene ambiguous. Germline V gene sequence: CDR1 SEHNR, CDR2 FQNEAQ (reference sequence). Trimming stripped 6 bases from V and 5 bases from J, with 22 bases between. The length of the CDR3 is 17 residues. For the CDR3, the DNA is TGTGCCAGCAGATTCCCCGATTCAGCAGGTCCGAATGAAAAACTGTTTTTT. Translated: CASRFPDSAGPNEKLFF.

V usage is TRBV28 and J usage is TRBJ2-5, with D possibly TRBD2 on 7 matching bases. V dropped 3 bases and J dropped 6 bases, with 14 bases sitting between them. The CDR3 is made up of 14 amino acids. Looked up from germline, CDR1 is MDHEN and CDR2 is SYDVKM. CDR3 bases: TGTGCCAGCAGTTTGAGGGGGGGGATAAAGACCCAGTACTTC. Translated: CASSLRGGIKTQYF.

The rearrangement links TRBV6-4 to TRBJ2-7, with 12 positions matching TRBD1. CDR1 and CDR2 (germline): MRHNA, SNTAGT. This CDR3 has 18 amino acids. The J segment lost 3 bases and the V segment lost 0 bases, leaving 9 bases of the junction unmatched. In nucleotides, the CDR3 is TGTGCCAGCAGTGACTCGGGACAGGGGGCGCCGGTCAGCTACGAGCAGTACTTC. This codes for CASSDSGQGAPVSYEQYF.

V usage is TRBV13 and J usage is TRBJ2-2; possible D gene TRBD1, 5 bases. In germline, CDR1 is PRHDT, CDR2 FYEKMQ (reference sequence). This CDR3 has 17 residues. Trimming cost V 2 bases and J 3 bases, with 16 bases left between them. Here the CDR3 reads CASSLPSGHLHTGELFF. The CDR3 nucleotides read TGTGCCAGCAGCTTACCTAGTGGACACCTACACACCGGGGAGCTGTTTTTT.

The chain links TRBV5-4 to TRBJ2-1; 13 nucleotides align to TRBD2. This CDR3 comprises 15 residues. Looked up from germline, CDR1 is SGHNT and CDR2 is YYREEE (reference sequence). The V and J ends lost 3 bases and 10 bases, in that order; junction bases with no gene match: 7. CDR3 nucleotides: TGTGCCAGCAGCTCGGGACTAGCGGGGAGATGGGAGCAGTTCTTC. Its protein is CASSSGLAGRWEQFF.

This chain connects TRBV29-1 to TRBJ2-5, with 9 bases that match TRBD1. The V and J ends lost 5 bases and 3 bases, in that order; junction bases with no gene match: 1. Per germline, CDR1 SQVTM and CDR2 ANQGSEA. CDR3 length: 12 residues. The DNA for the CDR3 is TGCAGCGTTTGGACAGGGGAAGAGACCCAGTACTTC. This translates into CSVWTGEETQYF.

The rearrangement uses TRBV27 and TRBJ1-1, with unresolved D. This CDR3 region has 14 residues. V lost 3 bases to trimming and J lost 0 bases, with 8 bases between them. Looked up from germline, CDR1 is MNHEY and CDR2 is SMNVEV (reference sequence). As DNA, the CDR3 is TGTGCCAGCAGTTTGGCGTATTTGAACACTGAAGCTTTCTTT. It encodes CASSLAYLNTEAFF.

The V gene is TRBV7-3, the J gene TRBJ2-3; D remains ambiguous. Germline V lookup: CDR1 SGHTA, CDR2 FQGTGA. The CDR3 extends over 13 amino acids. Trimming removed 5 bases at V and 1 base at J, with 7 bases between. The CDR3 region has the DNA TGTGCCAGCAGCGGGATGGGCACAGATACGCAGTATTTT. Translating it yields CASSGMGTDTQYF.